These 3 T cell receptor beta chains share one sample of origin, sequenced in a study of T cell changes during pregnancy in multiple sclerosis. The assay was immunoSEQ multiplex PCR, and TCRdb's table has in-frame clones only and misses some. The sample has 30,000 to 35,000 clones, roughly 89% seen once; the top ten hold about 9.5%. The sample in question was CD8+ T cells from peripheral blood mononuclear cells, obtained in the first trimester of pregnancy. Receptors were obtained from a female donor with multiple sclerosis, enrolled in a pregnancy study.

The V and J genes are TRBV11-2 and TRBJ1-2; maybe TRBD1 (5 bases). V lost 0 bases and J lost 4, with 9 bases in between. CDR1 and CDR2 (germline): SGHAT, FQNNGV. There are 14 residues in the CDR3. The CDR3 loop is CASSLDWRGYGYTF. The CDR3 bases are TGTGCCAGCAGCTTAGATTGGAGGGGCTATGGCTACACCTTC.

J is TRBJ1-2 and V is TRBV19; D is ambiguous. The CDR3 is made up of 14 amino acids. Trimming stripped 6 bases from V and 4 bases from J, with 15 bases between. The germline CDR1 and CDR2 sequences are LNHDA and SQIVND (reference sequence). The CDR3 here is CASRTPKRSYGYTF. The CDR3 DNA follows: TGTGCCAGTAGGACGCCTAAAAGGAGCTATGGCTACACCTTC.

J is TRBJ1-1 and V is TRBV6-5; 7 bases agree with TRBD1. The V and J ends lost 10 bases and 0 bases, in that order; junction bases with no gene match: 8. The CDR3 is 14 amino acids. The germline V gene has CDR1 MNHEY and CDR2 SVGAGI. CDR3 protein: CATAPGQMNTEAFF. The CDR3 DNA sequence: TGTGCCACCGCTCCGGGACAGATGAACACTGAAGCTTTCTTT.